Each of the 29 T cell receptor beta chains below was sequenced from the same sample in a study of blood T cell repertoires in COVID-19. Profiled with immunoSEQ multiplex PCR; TCRdb holds only in-frame clones, not every one. This table has a few hundred thousand clones, over 75% appearing once. Sample: peripheral blood. Receptors originate from a woman between 25 and 40 years old with COVID-19, enrolled during active disease.

The gene calls are TRBV6-6 and TRBJ1-4; unclear D gene. From germline, CDR1 is MNHNY and CDR2 SVGAGI (reference sequence). The CDR3 spans 15 residues. Trimming removed 5 bases from V and 0 bases from J, with 10 bases in between. The DNA of the CDR3 is TGTGCCAGCAGTCCATTACTGTCAACTAATGAAAAACTGTTTTTT. Amino acids: CASSPLLSTNEKLFF.

J is TRBJ2-4 and V is TRBV7-3; D remains ambiguous. The CDR3 loop spans 15 amino acids. Trimming shortened V by 1 base and J by 1 base, and 8 bases separated the two germline ends. Germline-derived CDR1 and CDR2 are SGHTA and FQGTGA. The CDR3 DNA is TGTGCCAGCAGCTTAAACCGCCAGGCCAAAAACATTCAGTACTTC. Translation: CASSLNRQAKNIQYF.

This sequence joins TRBV20-1 and TRBJ2-1; D unresolved. V was shortened by 7 bases and J by 4 bases, with 8 bases between the two germline ends. The CDR3 length is 11 residues. Germline values: CDR1 DFQATT, CDR2 SNEGSKA (reference sequence). In DNA form, the CDR3 reads TGCAGTGTATGGAGATACAATGAGCAGTTCTTC. Residues: CSVWRYNEQFF.

The chain carries TRBV14 and TRBJ2-6; TRBD2 matches at 11 bases. J lost 0 bases, V lost 5 bases, and 6 bases had no gene match. The CDR3 sequence is 18 residues long. Germline V gene data show CDR1 as SGHDN and CDR2 as FVKESK. Written as DNA, the CDR3 is TGTGCCAGCAGCTTAAATCTAGCGGGAGGCTCTGGGGCCAACGTCCTGACTTTC. Translation gives CASSLNLAGGSGANVLTF.

This sequence joins TRBV11-2 and TRBJ2-7; D gene ambiguous. Per the germline V gene, CDR1 is SGHAT and CDR2 is FQNNGV. This CDR3 has 15 residues. With 3 bases removed from V and 0 bases from J, the gap between germline ends came to 12 bases. CDR3 sequence: CASSFGLSLSYEQYF. The CDR3 DNA reads as TGTGCCAGCAGCTTTGGGCTAAGCCTCTCCTACGAGCAGTACTTC.

Points on this clone: One junction end disagrees with the germline gene, perhaps due to a read error. This specimen includes other DNA sequences encoding the same CDR3. The rearrangement uses TRBV7-3 and TRBJ2-1, with 13 bases matching TRBD2. Per germline, CDR1 SGHTA and CDR2 FQGTGA. The CDR3 runs 16 residues. The CDR3: CASSPSGTSGIYEQFF. CDR3 DNA: TGTGCTAGCAGCCCCTCAGGGACTAGCGGGATCTATGAGCAGTTCTTC.

This clone appeared once. The chain carries TRBV5-4 and TRBJ2-7; maybe TRBD2 (7 bases). The germline CDR1 and CDR2 sequences are SGHNT and YYREEE (reference sequence). CDR3 length equals 16 residues. The germline V and J ends were trimmed by 4 bases and 6 bases, with 23 bases remaining between them. CDR3 residues: CASSPGEGWQGVEQYF. CDR3 nucleotides: TGTGCCAGCAGCCCAGGGGAGGGGTGGCAGGGCGTCGAGCAGTACTTC. The complete variable domain, with remaining parts taken from reference TRBV5-4 and TRBJ2-7, reads ETGVTQSPTHLIKTRGQQVTLRCSSQSGHNTVSWYQQALGQGPQFIFQYYREEENGRGNFPPRFSGLQFPNYSSELNVNALELDDSALYLCASSPGEGWQGVEQYFGPGTRLTVT.

The rearrangement joins TRBV4-3 to TRBJ1-2, with TRBD1 as a possible D gene (5 bases). In germline, CDR1 is LGHNA, CDR2 YSLEER. V lost 1 base and J 2 bases, leaving 14 bases between the germline ends. There are 16 residues in the CDR3. The CDR3 is CASSQVLGRANYGYTF. DNA of the CDR3: TGCGCCAGCAGCCAAGTATTGGGCAGGGCCAACTATGGCTACACCTTC.

The chain joins TRBV11-2 to TRBJ2-2; TRBD2 agrees at 8 bases. V was pared by 5 bases and J by 7 bases, with 12 bases of the junction left unmatched. Per the germline V gene, CDR1 is SGHAT and CDR2 is FQNNGV. The CDR3 has 16 residues. CDR3 region: CASSRNEAGVHGELFF. The CDR3 bases are TGTGCCAGCAGCAGAAATGAAGCGGGAGTCCACGGGGAGCTGTTTTTT.

This rearrangement joins TRBV5-1 to TRBJ1-2; D perhaps matches TRBD1 (5 bases). CDR1 and CDR2 (germline): SGHRS, YFSETQ. The germline V and J ends were trimmed by 4 bases and 3 bases, with 19 bases remaining between them. This CDR3 is built from 16 residues. The CDR3 here is CASSTVGGVGHYGYTF. DNA of the CDR3: TGCGCCAGCAGCACGGTCGGAGGGGTCGGTCACTATGGCTACACCTTC.

The chain is built from TRBV21-1 and TRBJ1-5. TRBV21-1 is a documented pseudogene. The CDR3 spans 15 residues. The CDR3 nucleotides are TGTGCCAGCAGCAAAGAGCGGGACAGCAATCAGCCCCAGCATTTT. Residues: CASSKERDSNQPQHF.

The chain carries TRBV7-2 and TRBJ2-3; D may be TRBD2 (5 bases). V lost 0 bases and J 2 bases, leaving 12 bases between the germline ends. CDR3 size: 16 residues. Germline assignment: CDR1 SGHTA and CDR2 FQGNSA. CDR3 in amino acids: CASSLASGGLTDTQYF. The CDR3 DNA sequence: TGTGCCAGCAGCTTAGCGTCTGGCGGGCTCACAGATACGCAGTATTTT.

The chain carries TRBV5-6 and TRBJ1-2, with 8 bases aligning to TRBD1. The CDR3 runs to 15 residues. Germline V gives CDR1 SGHDT, CDR2 YYEEEE. Germline trimming cut 1 base from V and 3 bases from J; bases unmatched to any gene: 5. The CDR3 DNA reads TGTGCCAGCAGCTTGCAGGGGGCGGTCGACTATGGCTACACCTTC. It codes for CASSLQGAVDYGYTF.

The V and J genes are TRBV14 and TRBJ1-2, with 8 bases that match TRBD1. The germline V gene has CDR1 SGHDN and CDR2 FVKESK. This CDR3 contains 13 residues. Trimming cost V 2 bases and J 6 bases; bases outside gene matches: 2. The CDR3 nucleotides read TGTGCCAGCAGCCAACTGGGACAGGATGGCTACACCTTC. Translating it yields CASSQLGQDGYTF. Drawing the rest from reference TRBV14 and TRBJ1-2, the complete variable domain is EAGVTQFPSHSVIEKGQTVTLRCDPISGHDNLYWYRRVMGKEIKFLLHFVKESKQDESGMPNNRFLAERTGGTYSTLKVQPAELEDSGVYFCASSQLGQDGYTFGSGTRLTVV.

This clone was observed a single time. The chain combines TRBV6-1 with TRBJ2-7, with a tentative D call TRBD2 (7 bases). The CDR3 length is 15 residues. Trimming took 2 bases from V and 7 from J, leaving 18 bases between them. CDR1 is MNHNS and CDR2 is SASEGT in the germline V gene. The CDR3 is CASSEYGGRLEEQYF. CDR3 DNA: TGTGCCAGCAGTGAATACGGGGGGCGGCTCGAGGAGCAGTACTTC.

This clone was seen once. The chain links TRBV4-3 to TRBJ1-3, with TRBD1 as a possible D gene (5 bases). This CDR3 region has 16 residues. The ends were cut back, 4 bases at V and 2 bases at J, with 15 bases in the middle. Germline CDR1 LGHNA, CDR2 YSLEER. The CDR3 is CASSRTKARAGNTIYF. CDR3 in DNA: TGCGCCAGCAGCCGAACCAAGGCCAGGGCTGGAAACACCATATATTTT.

The rearrangement joins TRBV25-1 to TRBJ1-5, with a tentative D call TRBD1 (6 bases). CDR3 size: 14 residues. The germline CDR1 and CDR2 sequences are MGHDK and SYGVNS. Trimming stripped 4 bases from V and 7 bases from J, with 14 bases between. CDR3 nucleotides: TGTGCCAGCAGTGCCACAGGGCGGCTACAGCCCCAGCATTTT. Protein product: CASSATGRLQPQHF.

The rearrangement joins TRBV7-9 to TRBJ2-3; 7 bases are shared with TRBD1. Germline V gene sequence: CDR1 SEHNR, CDR2 FQNEAQ (reference sequence). There are 14 residues in the CDR3. Germline trimming cut 2 bases from V and 6 bases from J; bases unmatched to any gene: 5. CDR3 region: CASSLTGARDTQYF. The CDR3 nucleotides are TGTGCCAGCAGCTTAACAGGGGCGCGGGATACGCAGTATTTT.

The J gene is TRBJ2-7, the V gene TRBV5-1, with D unclear. Between the trimmed V and J ends, which lost 2 bases and 7 bases, there was a span of 16 bases. CDR1 and CDR2 (germline): SGHRS, YFSETQ. CDR3 length equals 14 residues. This CDR3 reads CASSFSTDTVEQYF. The DNA for the CDR3 is TGCGCCAGCAGCTTCTCTACCGACACGGTGGAGCAGTACTTC.

V gene TRBV9 combines with J gene TRBJ2-1; tentatively, D is TRBD2 (6 bases). CDR3 length: 14 residues. The germline CDR1 and CDR2 sequences are SGDLS and YYNGEE. Trimming left V 5 bases short and J 4 bases short, with 13 bases between. Here the CDR3 DNA reads TGTGCCAGCAGGGGTCCGGGAGCATACAATGAGCAGTTCTTC. This encodes CASRGPGAYNEQFF.

The chain carries TRBV11-2 and TRBJ2-7, with D possibly matching TRBD1 (6 bases). Germline values: CDR1 SGHAT, CDR2 FQNNGV. The CDR3 has 13 amino acids. Trimming left V 3 bases short and J 7 bases short, with 13 bases between. The CDR3 nucleotides read TGTGCCAGCAGCTTGACTACGGACAGAGAGCAGTACTTC. This gives the protein CASSLTTDREQYF.

The sample holds a few counts of this clone. The genes are TRBV4-2 and TRBJ1-6; the D gene is possibly TRBD1 (5 bases). Trimming took 0 bases from V and 10 from J, leaving 13 bases between them. Germline V lookup: CDR1 LGHNA, CDR2 YNFKEQ. This CDR3 has 15 residues. CDR3 nucleotides: TGTGCCAGCAGCCAAGATCCCCAGGGAGGGTCACCCCTCCACTTT. This sequence encodes CASSQDPQGGSPLHF.

The chain joins TRBV4-1 to TRBJ2-1, with 9 bases lining up with TRBD2. The J segment lost 3 bases and the V segment lost 4 bases, leaving 10 bases of the junction unmatched. The germline V gene encodes CDR1 MGHRA and CDR2 YSYEKL. CDR3 length equals 17 residues. The CDR3 DNA reads TGCGCCAGCAGCCCCTTTAATCGCGGGAGGGACTACAATGAGCAGTTCTTC. Protein sequence: CASSPFNRGRDYNEQFF.

This clone was recorded only once. The V and J genes are TRBV19 and TRBJ2-1; 15 bases agree with TRBD2. CDR1 LNHDA and CDR2 SQIVND come from the germline V gene (reference sequence). V gave up 3 bases and J gave up 7 bases; unmatched junction bases: 13. CDR3 length: 19 amino acids. The CDR3 region is CASSMAGLAGGPGRNEQFF. Here the CDR3 DNA reads TGTGCCAGTAGTATGGCCGGACTAGCGGGAGGGCCTGGTAGGAATGAGCAGTTCTTC.

The V call is TRBV28, the J call TRBJ2-1, with TRBD2 matching 8 bases. Germline assignment: CDR1 MDHEN and CDR2 SYDVKM. The CDR3 runs 16 residues. V was pared by 5 bases and J by 8 bases, with 14 bases of the junction left unmatched. CDR3 sequence (DNA): TGTGCCAGCAGTCCTAGGGGTAGCGGGAAAGACTATGAGCAGTTCTTC. Its protein is CASSPRGSGKDYEQFF.

The chain is built from TRBV9 and TRBJ2-3, with 7 positions matching TRBD1. The V segment lost 0 bases and the J segment 3 bases; nucleotides outside the gene matches: 7. The germline gives CDR1 SGDLS, CDR2 YYNGEE. CDR3 length: 16 amino acids. CDR3 in DNA: TGTGCCAGCAGCGTAGGAACAGGGGTTGGGACAGATACGCAGTATTTT. This translates into CASSVGTGVGTDTQYF.

This clone has only a few counts. This chain uses TRBV6-1 with TRBJ2-7; D is perhaps TRBD1 (6 bases). With 3 bases removed from V and 5 bases from J, the gap between germline ends came to 17 bases. Germline CDR1 is MNHNS and CDR2 is SASEGT. The CDR3 has 15 amino acids. CDR3 in amino acids: CASSDKQGSVDEQYF. CDR3 DNA sequence: TGTGCCAGCAGTGACAAACAGGGATCAGTGGACGAGCAGTACTTC.

The chain carries TRBV23-1 and TRBJ1-2; TRBD1 agrees at 8 bases. TRBV23-1 carries the ORF label, with uncertain function. V dropped 2 bases and J dropped 4; count of bases not matched to a gene: 6. This CDR3 is built from 15 residues. CDR3 sequence (DNA): TGCGCCAGCAGTCAAGGATATACAGGGGGCTATGGCTACACCTTC. Translating gives CASSQGYTGGYGYTF.

This chain links TRBV29-1 with TRBJ2-3, with TRBD1 as a possible D gene (5 bases). Trimming pared 4 bases from V and 0 bases from J, leaving 11 bases between. CDR3 length: 14 residues. Germline assignment: CDR1 SQVTM and CDR2 ANQGSEA. CDR3 bases: TGCAGCGTTGGGCACAGGCCTAGCACAGATACGCAGTATTTT. It specifies CSVGHRPSTDTQYF.